This T cell receptor beta chain was retrieved from a study of cytomegalovirus exposure and HLA in healthy donors. With regard to this clone: Its antigen is still unknown.

Germline trimming cut 4 bases from V and 2 bases from J; bases unmatched to any gene: 3. Per the germline V gene, CDR1 is SGHDT and CDR2 is YYEEEE. The CDR3 has 14 residues. General study findings and limits: The authors excluded some V segments, including TRBV6-2 and TRBV6-3, as indistinguishable. The HLA-A and HLA-B alleles of most subjects were reportedly predicted accurately from TCR beta sequences.

PCR was performed using 60 Vbeta and 13 Jbeta primers. In the source study's methods: Approximately 12 million of the about 80 million unique TCR beta chains counted in a later analysis were shared. Profiling relied on immunoSEQ multiplex PCR, and the TCRdb table lists in-frame clones only, not all of them. V, J and clone size reflect that table, while D and trimming were determined from the DNA. The repertoire has about 170,000 clones, roughly 73% of them found once; the top ten carry approximately 3.4%. Sequenced sample: PBMCs. The clonotype originates from a female donor in good health and CMV-seronegative. The chain is built from TRBV5-6 and TRBJ2-7; 10 bases match TRBD2. CDR3 in DNA: TGTGCCAGCAGCCTCGGGACTAGCGCCTACGAGCAGTACTTC. The encoded protein is CASSLGTSAYEQYF.